The 11 T cell receptor beta chains below all came from one sample that was sequenced in a study of post-analysis software for immune sequencing data. The study, taken as a whole, reports: There were roughly 5 TRBV segments more frequent in patients than controls, and TRBV5-6, TRBV5-1 and TRBV20-1 were among them.

Unique molecular identifiers were present in the TCR beta cDNA libraries. One entry per CDR3 protein results from TCRdb running MiXCR on the PCR reads. The data show hundreds of thousands of distinct CDR3 sequences, approximately 60% seen once. Which antigens these TCRs recognize remains unknown. Source material: blood. The source of these receptors is a girl aged 2 to 9 with multiple sclerosis.

In regard to this clonotype: A much bigger clone sits one base away, suggesting this may be a read error. The J gene is TRBJ2-7, the V gene TRBV24-1; 7 nucleotides line up with TRBD1. The DNA end lines up better with TRBJ2-5; the J call may be wrong. CDR1 KGHDR and CDR2 SFDVKD come from the germline V gene. CDR3 length: 16 residues. The CDR3 region is CATSDHRQGDDETQYF. CDR3 coding DNA: TGTGCCACCAGTGACCACAGACAGGGAGATGATGAGACCCAGTACTTC.

This clonotype was seen more than once but under ten times. V usage is TRBV5-1 and J usage is TRBJ2-1, with 12 bases lining up with TRBD2. Germline lookup yields CDR1 SGHRS and CDR2 YFSETQ. This CDR3 is built from 19 residues. The junction had 7 bases not matched to a gene; V was cut back by 0 bases and J by 0 bases. CDR3 loop: CASSLANLAGGSSYNEQFF. The CDR3 nucleotides are TGCGCCAGCAGCTTGGCAAACCTAGCGGGAGGGAGCTCCTACAATGAGCAGTTCTTC.

The rearrangement uses TRBV12-3 or TRBV12-4 and TRBJ1-1, with D possibly TRBD1 on 5 matching bases. The CDR3 extends over 13 amino acids. Trimming left V 8 bases short and J 4 bases short, with 14 bases between. The CDR3 DNA sequence: TGTGCCAGCTACCCCGGGGGTGGCACTGAAGCTTTCTTT. This translates into CASYPGGGTEAFF.

In this sample, this clonotype turned up a few times. J is TRBJ2-7 and V is TRBV11-2; unclear D gene. Germline loops: CDR1 SGHAT, CDR2 FQNNGV. V was cut by 4 bases and J by 9 bases, with 19 bases left in between. The CDR3 covers 14 residues. In DNA, the CDR3 is TGTGCCAGCAGCTCCAATACCGTGACCAACGGGCAGTACTTC. Translated, it gives CASSSNTVTNGQYF.

The chain combines TRBV5-1 with TRBJ2-1, with 7 bases fitting TRBD2. V gave up 0 bases and J gave up 8 bases; unmatched junction bases: 8. In germline, CDR1 is SGHRS, CDR2 YFSETQ. The CDR3 totals 15 residues. The CDR3 coding sequence is TGCGCCAGCAGCTTGGCACTAGCGCCGTTGGATGAGCAGTTCTTC. It specifies CASSLALAPLDEQFF.

CDR3 coding DNA: TGTGCCAGCAGTGATGGCGGGACGGCCTACTACGAGCAGTACTTC. As protein: CASSDGGTAYYEQYF. The chain recombines TRBV6-5 with TRBJ2-7, with D perhaps matching TRBD2 (6 bases). Germline CDR1 and CDR2: MNHEY and SVGAGI. The CDR3 runs 15 residues. With 5 bases removed from V and 3 bases from J, the gap between germline ends came to 17 bases.

This clonotype appeared a few times. V and J are TRBV29-1 and TRBJ2-3; D may match TRBD1 or TRBD2 (5 bases each). Germline V gene lookup returns CDR1 SQVTM and CDR2 ANQGSEA. The CDR3 is made up of 13 amino acids. Between the trimmed V and J ends, which lost 5 bases and 5 bases, there was a span of 14 bases. CDR3: CSVSQGDGDTQYF. CDR3 coding DNA: TGCAGCGTTTCCCAGGGAGATGGAGATACGCAGTATTTT.

The V call is TRBV20-1, the J call TRBJ2-7; 9 nucleotides line up with TRBD1. The CDR3 extends over 14 amino acids. Germline values: CDR1 DFQATT, CDR2 SNEGSKA (reference sequence). V lost 6 bases and J lost 5; bases outside the gene matches: 11. In DNA form, the CDR3 reads TGCAGTGCGGGAAAAACAGGGGGCGGCAACGAGCAGTACTTC. It encodes CSAGKTGGGNEQYF.

This chain uses TRBV29-1 with TRBJ2-1, with D possibly TRBD1 on 5 matching bases. The CDR3 runs 12 residues. V lost 4 bases and J lost 10, with 14 bases in between. Per germline, CDR1 SQVTM and CDR2 ANQGSEA. The CDR3 sequence: CSVALGVGEQFF. For the CDR3, the DNA is TGCAGCGTTGCCCTAGGGGTTGGGGAGCAGTTCTTC.

The genes are TRBV12-3 or TRBV12-4 and TRBJ1-1, with D perhaps TRBD1 (6 bases). The CDR3 is 15 residues long. V gave up 2 bases and J gave up 0 bases, with 10 bases separating them. The CDR3 here is CASSLRGALNTEAFF. DNA for the CDR3: TGTGCCAGCAGTTTACGGGGGGCCCTGAACACTGAAGCTTTCTTT.

This clonotype was observed a few times. The gene calls are TRBV29-1 and TRBJ1-2; D is undetermined. V was trimmed by 3 bases and J by 4 bases, leaving 12 bases between them. The CDR3 consists of 13 residues. Germline V CDR1 and CDR2: SQVTM, ANQGSEA. The CDR3 reads CSVDFGSSYGYTF. CDR3 nucleotide sequence: TGCAGCGTTGACTTCGGGAGCTCCTATGGCTACACCTTC.